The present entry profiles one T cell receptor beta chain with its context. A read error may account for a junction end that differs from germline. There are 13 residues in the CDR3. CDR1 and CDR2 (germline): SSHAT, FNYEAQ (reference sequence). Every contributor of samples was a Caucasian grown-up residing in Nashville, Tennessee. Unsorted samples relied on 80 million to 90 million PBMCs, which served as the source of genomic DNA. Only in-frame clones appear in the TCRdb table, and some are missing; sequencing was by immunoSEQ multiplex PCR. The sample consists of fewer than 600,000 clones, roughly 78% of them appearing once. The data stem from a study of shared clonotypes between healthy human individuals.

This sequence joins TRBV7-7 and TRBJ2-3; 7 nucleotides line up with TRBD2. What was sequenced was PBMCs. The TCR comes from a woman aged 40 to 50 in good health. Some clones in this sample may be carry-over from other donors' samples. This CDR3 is CASSLTSPDTQYF. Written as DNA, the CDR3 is TGTGCTAGCAGCTTGACTAGCCCAGATACGCAGTATTTT.